These T cell receptor beta chains were read from a single sample in a study of CD8+ T cells in alopecia areata. Method: immunoSEQ multiplex PCR; TCRdb's copy keeps in-frame clones and lacks some. This table holds around 180,000 clones, just under 65% found once. The sequences come from CD4+ T cells sorted from blood, collected at week 49, from a patient treated with tofacitinib. All receptors derive from a human donor with alopecia areata. Each CDR3 is given with its conserved first and last residue. A D gene is named only where the DNA matches it firmly. Size is stated for part of the rows, as once, few or many counts, or as a class when the clone is expanded.

abundance	v_gene	len	j_gene	d_gene	CDR3nt	CDR3aa
NA	TRBV6-5	13	TRBJ1-5	NA	TGTGCCAGCAGTCTCAGAGAAAATCAGCCCCAGCATTTT	CASSLRENQPQHF
NA	TRBV9	15	TRBJ1-6	NA	TGTGCCAGCAGCGTAGAGGGGAGAAATAATTCACCCCTCCACTTT	CASSVEGRNNSPLHF
NA	TRBV5-6	12	TRBJ1-6	NA	TGTGCCAGCAGACAACAAGATTCACCCCTCCACTTT	CASRQQDSPLHF
NA	TRBV5-6	14	TRBJ2-3	NA	TGTGCCAGCAGCTTAGCGTACCGCCGGGTTACGCAGTATTTT	CASSLAYRRVTQYF
NA	TRBV5-6	14	TRBJ1-6	TRBD1	TGTGCCAGCAGCTCCTACAGGGGCGGTTCACCCCTCCACTTT	CASSSYRGGSPLHF
NA	TRBV18	14	TRBJ2-7	NA	TGTGCCAGCTCACCAAAAGACAAGACCTACGAGCAGTACTTC	CASSPKDKTYEQYF
once	TRBV9	13	TRBJ2-7	NA	TGTGCCAGCAGCTTCGAAGGTTGGGGCGAGCAGTACTTC	CASSFEGWGEQYF
few	TRBV7-2	16	TRBJ2-1	TRBD2	TGTGCCAGCACTTCCACGAGCGGGGGAAATAACAATGAGCAGTTCTTC	CASTSTSGGNNNEQFF
few	TRBV21-1	16	TRBJ1-5	NA	TGTGCCAGCAGCAAAGTGCGGGGGTCCCACAATCAGCCCCAGCATTTT	CASSKVRGSHNQPQHF
NA	TRBV29-1	12	TRBJ1-2	NA	TGCAGCGTTGAGGGTGACAGCTATGGCTACACCTTC	CSVEGDSYGYTF
once	TRBV4-3	17	TRBJ2-2	TRBD1	TGCGCCAGCAGCCAAGACTCCGGGACAGGGAACACCGGGGAGCTGTTTTTT	CASSQDSGTGNTGELFF
NA	TRBV29-1	13	TRBJ1-2	NA	TGCAGCGTTGATGTGGGGGGTAACTATGGCTACACCTTC	CSVDVGGNYGYTF
NA	TRBV6-5	15	TRBJ1-1	NA	TGTGCCAGCAGTCCGCTGGGACTCTTGAACACTGAAGCTTTCTTT	CASSPLGLLNTEAFF
NA	TRBV7-8	14	TRBJ2-7	NA	TGTGCCAGCAGCTTGGGCCCAAGCTCTGGGGAGCAGTACTTC	CASSLGPSSGEQYF
once	TRBV30	16	TRBJ2-1	NA	TGTGCCTGGAGTGTACGAGCAGGAGTCAGCCACAATGAGCAGTTCTTC	CAWSVRAGVSHNEQFF
NA	TRBV25-1	15	TRBJ2-7	TRBD1	TGTGCCAGCAGGGATTCAGGGGGCAGCTCCTACGAGCAGTACTTC	CASRDSGGSSYEQYF
few	TRBV30	13	TRBJ2-1	TRBD1	TGTGCCTGGAGTGTACTCAGGGGGCGAGAGCAGTTCTTC	CAWSVLRGREQFF
NA	TRBV4-3	13	TRBJ1-5	NA	TGCGCCAGCAGCCAAGAGGTGTGGCAGCCCCAGCATTTT	CASSQEVWQPQHF
NA	TRBV19	13	TRBJ1-2	NA	TGTGCCAGTAGTATCGGTCTAATCTATGGCTACACCTTC	CASSIGLIYGYTF
few	TRBV29-1	14	TRBJ2-6	NA	TGCAGCGTTGACGCCGCCTCTGGGGCCAACGTCCTGACTTTC	CSVDAASGANVLTF
NA	TRBV6-5	15	TRBJ2-5	NA	TGTGCCAGCAGTTTTCGCGACTCTCGGGTGGAGACCCAGTACTTC	CASSFRDSRVETQYF
NA	TRBV9	14	TRBJ1-6	TRBD1	TGTGCCAGCAGCGTAGGGACAGGGGGATCACCCCTCCACTTT	CASSVGTGGSPLHF
NA	TRBV7-3	14	TRBJ1-6	NA	TGTGCCAGCAGCGCTGGGACGGAACATTCACCCCTCCACTTT	CASSAGTEHSPLHF
NA	TRBV7-2	18	TRBJ2-5	TRBD2	TGTGCCAGCAGCTTGGGCAGACTAGCGGGGGGCCCAGAGGAGACCCAGTACTTC	CASSLGRLAGGPEETQYF
NA	TRBV10-3	12	TRBJ2-7	NA	TGTGCCATCGGGATAACGGGCTACGAGCAGTACTTC	CAIGITGYEQYF
NA	TRBV30	12	TRBJ2-1	TRBD2	TGTGCCTGGAGTCCCTCCAGCGGGGTTCTGTTCTTC	CAWSPSSGVLFF
NA	TRBV11-1	17	TRBJ2-5	NA	TGTGCCAGCAGCTTAGCTAAAGGGACGTTTATCACGGAGACCCAGTACTTC	CASSLAKGTFITETQYF
NA	TRBV30	16	TRBJ2-3	NA	TGTGCCTGGAGGCGGTTCCGGGCCACCCGCACAGATACGCAGTATTTT	CAWRRFRATRTDTQYF
NA	TRBV29-1	18	TRBJ2-4	NA	TGCAGCGGCCCAACCGGTACCCCTGTTATCCTAGCCAAAAACATTCAGTACTTC	CSGPTGTPVILAKNIQYF
NA	TRBV2	14	TRBJ1-5	NA	TGTGCCAGCAGTGACGACCGAAGCAATCAGCCCCAGCATTTT	CASSDDRSNQPQHF
NA	TRBV29-1	13	TRBJ1-1	NA	TGCAGCGTTCAATCGGACTGGAACACTGAAGCTTTCTTT	CSVQSDWNTEAFF
NA	TRBV7-2	18	TRBJ2-3	TRBD2	TGTGCCAGCAGCACGCTAGCGGGGAGAGATCCTAGCACAGATACGCAGTATTTT	CASSTLAGRDPSTDTQYF
few	TRBV18	16	TRBJ2-1	TRBD1	TGTGCCAGCTCACCACCGTCGGGACAGGGGAACAATGAGCAGTTCTTC	CASSPPSGQGNNEQFF
NA	TRBV11-3	15	TRBJ2-7	TRBD2	TGTGCCAGCAGCTTAGAACTAGCGGGGTCCTACGAGCAGTACTTC	CASSLELAGSYEQYF
NA	TRBV29-1	9	TRBJ2-3	NA	TGCAGCGTTGATGGAACGCAGTATTTT	CSVDGTQYF
NA	TRBV2	16	TRBJ1-6	NA	TGTGCCAGCAGTGAATATACAGGCGACTATAATTCACCCCTCCACTTT	CASSEYTGDYNSPLHF
NA	TRBV29-1	13	TRBJ2-7	TRBD1	TGCAGCGTTGAGGGGACAGGGGTCGGCGAGCAGTACTTC	CSVEGTGVGEQYF
few	TRBV4-2	16	TRBJ2-3	TRBD2	TGTGCCAGCAGCCAAGAAGGGACTAGACCCGTGGATACGCAGTATTTT	CASSQEGTRPVDTQYF
NA	TRBV15	13	TRBJ2-5	TRBD1	TGTGCCACTTCCCGGGACAGGGAGGGGACCCAGTACTTC	CATSRDREGTQYF
few	TRBV29-1	16	TRBJ1-5	TRBD1	TGCAGCGTTGAGTACAGGGGGAGTTATAGCAATCAGCCCCAGCATTTT	CSVEYRGSYSNQPQHF